A single sample is the source of the 26 T cell receptor beta chains below, sequenced in a study of neurological immune-mediated disorders (dated by TCRdb to about 2019). The time point label on this specimen signifies: longitudinal time-point 3. Libraries were prepared through 5' RACE. The instrument given in TCRdb is Illumina HiSeq 2500. TCRdb cleaned the public reads at Q25 with fastp, built clones with MiXCR and kept in-frame beta chains. Here each entry gathers all rows of one CDR3 protein and keeps the most common genes and DNA. This sample holds approximately 84,000 distinct CDR3 sequences; roughly 4.3% were observed only once. The top ten hold less than 7.5% of the sample. Material for sequencing was PBMCs. These receptor sequences come from a woman aged 55 to 70 with multiple sclerosis.

This clonotype occurred many times. CDR3 loop: CSASLIAGGNEQFF. CDR3 nucleotide sequence: TGCAGTGCTAGCCTAATAGCGGGGGGTAATGAGCAGTTCTTC. The gene calls are TRBV20-1 and TRBJ2-1; 10 nucleotides agree with TRBD2. The length of the CDR3 is 14 residues. V dropped 3 bases and J dropped 7; count of bases not matched to a gene: 6. Germline CDR1 is DFQATT and CDR2 is SNEGSKA (reference sequence).

This clonotype was detected many times. Written as DNA, the CDR3 is TGTGCCAGCAGTCCTAGGGGACAGTATAATTCACCCCTCCACTTT. Amino acid sequence: CASSPRGQYNSPLHF. J is TRBJ1-6 and V is TRBV12-3 or TRBV12-4; 7 bases are shared with TRBD1. This CDR3 is built from 15 residues. V lost 5 bases, J lost 4 bases, and 5 bases stayed unmatched.

This clonotype was detected many times. The CDR3 DNA reads TGTGCCAGCAGGAGGTCGGGGCAGATGAACACTGAAGCTTTCTTT. Translation: CASRRSGQMNTEAFF. V gene TRBV7-9 combines with J gene TRBJ1-1; a possible D gene is TRBD1 (5 bases). V lost 6 bases and J lost 0, with 14 bases in between. The CDR3 has 15 residues. Germline assignment: CDR1 SEHNR and CDR2 FQNEAQ (reference sequence).

This clonotype was observed at least ten times. The chain carries TRBV28 and TRBJ2-1, with TRBD2 identical over 9 bases. V gave up 7 bases and J gave up 6 bases; unmatched junction bases: 10. Germline lookup yields CDR1 MDHEN and CDR2 SYDVKM. This CDR3 comprises 15 residues. The CDR3 sequence: CASTPRLAGPNEQFF. Here the CDR3 DNA reads TGTGCCAGCACCCCGAGGCTAGCGGGGCCCAATGAGCAGTTCTTC.

This clonotype was recorded at least ten times. The genes are TRBV7-9 and TRBJ2-5; 7 nucleotides line up with TRBD2. Looked up from germline, CDR1 is SEHNR and CDR2 is FQNEAQ (reference sequence). The CDR3 has 13 amino acids. V was clipped by 6 bases and J by 1 base; unmatched bases: 2. The CDR3 reads CASSPSGQETQYF. The DNA of the CDR3 is TGTGCCAGCAGTCCTAGCGGCCAAGAGACCCAGTACTTC.

This clonotype has ten or more counts. The rearrangement links TRBV5-1 to TRBJ2-5; D gene ambiguous. The CDR3 runs 14 residues. Trimming removed 1 base from V and 4 bases from J, with 11 bases in between. Germline-derived CDR1 and CDR2 are SGHRS and YFSETQ. The chain's CDR3 is CASSLPLSAETQYF. In DNA form, the CDR3 reads TGCGCCAGCAGCTTGCCCTTATCGGCAGAGACCCAGTACTTC.

This clonotype was observed many times. This rearrangement joins TRBV20-1 to TRBJ1-5; D ambiguous. V lost 2 bases to trimming and J lost 6 bases, with 11 bases between them. The CDR3 sequence is 13 residues long. Germline V gene sequence: CDR1 DFQATT, CDR2 SNEGSKA (reference sequence). The CDR3 bases are TGCAGTGCTAGATTACCGGGGAGTCAGCCCCAGCATTTT. Residues: CSARLPGSQPQHF.

This clonotype has at least ten counts. The chain combines TRBV7-9 with TRBJ2-7, with D uncertain. Per the germline V gene, CDR1 is SEHNR and CDR2 is FQNEAQ (reference sequence). V dropped 5 bases and J dropped 2 bases, with 16 bases sitting between them. The CDR3 contains 15 residues. CDR3 coding DNA: TGTGCCAGCAGCCCCGGTGCCTGGGCGACCTACGAGCAGTACTTC. This encodes CASSPGAWATYEQYF. The full variable domain, completed using reference TRBV7-9 and TRBJ2-7, is DTGVSQNPRHKITKRGQNVTFRCDPISEHNRLYWYRQTLGQGPEFLTYFQNEAQLEKSRLLSDRFSAERPKGSFSTLEIQRTEQGDSAMYLCASSPGAWATYEQYFGPGTRLTVT.

This clonotype was seen ten or more times. The chain joins TRBV12-3 or TRBV12-4 to TRBJ1-1, with D perhaps TRBD1 (5 bases). The V end was cut by 3 bases, the J end by 2 bases, with 13 bases between. The CDR3 is 15 amino acids. As DNA, the CDR3 is TGTGCCAGCAGTTTCCGGACGGGGCTAAACACTGAAGCTTTCTTT. It encodes CASSFRTGLNTEAFF.

In its sample, this clonotype was seen many times. The chain carries TRBV4-1 and TRBJ2-5; TRBD2 agrees at 9 bases. V was pared by 1 base and J by 5 bases, with 11 bases of the junction left unmatched. Germline V gene data show CDR1 as MGHRA and CDR2 as YSYEKL. The CDR3 sequence is 17 residues long. Here the CDR3 reads CASSQAPVAGAGETQYF. The CDR3 DNA reads as TGCGCCAGCAGCCAAGCACCGGTAGCGGGGGCGGGGGAGACCCAGTACTTC.

This clonotype has ten or more counts. The rearrangement links TRBV28 to TRBJ2-2, with D uncertain. Per germline, CDR1 MDHEN and CDR2 SYDVKM. Between the trimmed V and J ends, which lost 4 bases and 6 bases, there was a span of 9 bases. The CDR3 is 13 residues long. CDR3 residues: CASSSQPPGELFF. CDR3 in DNA: TGTGCCAGCAGTTCCCAGCCTCCCGGGGAGCTGTTTTTT.

This clonotype was seen ten or more times. The chain uses TRBV6-5 and TRBJ1-2; 12 nucleotides align to TRBD1. J was trimmed by 7 bases and V by 4 bases; bases with no gene match: 4. The CDR3 runs 14 residues. Germline CDR1 and CDR2: MNHEY and SVGAGI. CDR3 in amino acids: CASSLGQGAGGYTF. The CDR3 DNA reads as TGTGCCAGCAGTTTGGGACAGGGGGCAGGTGGCTACACCTTC.

In its sample, this clonotype was seen many times. The V and J genes are TRBV20-1 and TRBJ2-3; 9 bases line up with TRBD2. CDR3 length equals 16 residues. Germline assignment: CDR1 DFQATT and CDR2 SNEGSKA (reference sequence). With V trimmed by 3 bases and J by 4 bases, 11 bases remained unmatched. The DNA for the CDR3 is TGCAGTGCTAGTAATGTAGCGGGGGTGGGGGCAGATACGCAGTATTTT. Amino acids: CSASNVAGVGADTQYF.

This clonotype was seen repeatedly, ten times or more. The rearrangement links TRBV20-1 to TRBJ2-4, with TRBD1 identical over 8 bases. CDR1 and CDR2 from the germline V gene are DFQATT and SNEGSKA (reference sequence). The ends lost 7 bases at V and 3 bases at J; junction bases unmatched: 8. This CDR3 has 14 residues. CDR3 sequence: CSVTDRVDKNIQYF. Here the CDR3 DNA reads TGCAGTGTGACGGACAGGGTTGACAAAAACATTCAGTACTTC.

This clonotype was seen repeatedly, ten times or more. This chain joins TRBV20-1 and TRBJ2-5; TRBD2 matches at 13 bases. Germline V gives CDR1 DFQATT, CDR2 SNEGSKA (reference sequence). Trimming at V came to 3 bases and at J to 2 bases, leaving 9 bases not matched to a gene. The CDR3 has 17 amino acids. DNA for the CDR3: TGCAGTGCTAGGAAGACTAGCGGGGGGATTCTTCAAGAGACCCAGTACTTC. Encoded protein: CSARKTSGGILQETQYF.

This clonotype was seen repeatedly, ten times or more. The chain couples TRBV4-1 to TRBJ2-7; no clear D gene. The V end lost 1 base, the J end lost 4 bases, and 11 bases lay between the germline ends. The CDR3 consists of 14 residues. Germline V gene sequence: CDR1 MGHRA, CDR2 YSYEKL. CDR3 in amino acids: CASSQVPGFYEQYF. The CDR3 coding sequence is TGCGCCAGCAGCCAAGTACCAGGTTTTTACGAGCAGTACTTC.

Ten or more counts support this clonotype. The V call is TRBV29-1, the J call TRBJ2-5; 7 bases map to TRBD1. The junction had 8 bases not matched to a gene; V was cut back by 6 bases and J by 1 base. Germline assignment: CDR1 SQVTM and CDR2 ANQGSEA. The CDR3 sequence is 14 residues long. The CDR3 DNA follows: TGCAGCGTGCATCACCGGGACAGCCAAGAGACCCAGTACTTC. Its translation is CSVHHRDSQETQYF.

The chain carries TRBV7-9 and TRBJ1-3; the D gene is possibly TRBD1 (6 bases). Trimming pared 5 bases from V and 0 bases from J, leaving 14 bases between. CDR3 size: 16 residues. The germline V gene has CDR1 SEHNR and CDR2 FQNEAQ (reference sequence). CDR3 in amino acids: CASSQRDIRSGNTIYF. In DNA form, the CDR3 reads TGTGCCAGCAGCCAGCGGGACATCCGCTCTGGAAACACCATATATTTT.

The table lists this clonotype with many counts. The chain is built from TRBV5-1 and TRBJ1-2; D unresolved. V shed 0 bases and J shed 4 bases, with 13 bases lying between them. The CDR3 runs 15 residues. The germline gives CDR1 SGHRS, CDR2 YFSETQ. The CDR3 is CASSLGVEVLYGYTF. The DNA for the CDR3 is TGCGCCAGCAGCTTGGGTGTCGAAGTACTCTATGGCTACACCTTC.

This clonotype was counted many times. This chain uses TRBV10-2 with TRBJ2-1, with D uncertain. V shed 3 bases and J shed 4 bases, with 4 bases lying between them. This CDR3 contains 12 residues. CDR1 is WSHSY and CDR2 is SAAADI in the germline V gene. The DNA of the CDR3 is TGCGCCAGCAGTGACTCTTACAATGAGCAGTTCTTC. It specifies CASSDSYNEQFF.

This clonotype was picked up many times. J is TRBJ2-3 and V is TRBV5-1, with 8 bases fitting TRBD2. Trimming at V came to 0 bases and at J to 2 bases, leaving 5 bases not matched to a gene. Per germline, CDR1 SGHRS and CDR2 YFSETQ. The CDR3 sequence is 16 residues long. The CDR3 DNA follows: TGCGCCAGCAGCTTGGAAGGGCGGGGGGACACAGATACGCAGTATTTT. Its protein is CASSLEGRGDTDTQYF. The whole variable domain, filled in from reference TRBV5-1 and TRBJ2-3, reads KAGVTQTPRYLIKTRGQQVTLSCSPISGHRSVSWYQQTPGQGLQFLFEYFSETQRNKGNFPGRFSGRQFSNSRSEMNVSTLELGDSALYLCASSLEGRGDTDTQYFGPGTRLTVL.

There are many counts of this clonotype. J is TRBJ1-5 and V is TRBV6-1, with D perhaps TRBD1 (6 bases). This CDR3 is built from 16 residues. V lost 2 bases and J 0 bases, leaving 11 bases between the germline ends. Germline-derived CDR1 and CDR2 are MNHNS and SASEGT. The CDR3 sequence: CASSENPGVSNQPQHF. DNA for the CDR3: TGTGCCAGCAGTGAAAATCCAGGGGTTAGCAATCAGCCCCAGCATTTT.

This clonotype showed up many times. The gene calls are TRBV5-1 and TRBJ1-1, with D hard to call. V shed 0 bases and J shed 1 base, with 7 bases lying between them. The CDR3 extends over 14 amino acids. CDR1 and CDR2 from the germline V gene are SGHRS and YFSETQ. This CDR3 is CASSLAPGNTEAFF. In nucleotides, the CDR3 is TGCGCCAGCAGCTTGGCCCCCGGGAACACTGAAGCTTTCTTT.

This clonotype was counted only a few times. The chain has TRBV5-1 and TRBJ1-5; the D gene is possibly TRBD1 (5 bases). The germline CDR1 and CDR2 sequences are SGHRS and YFSETQ. V dropped 0 bases and J dropped 3 bases, with 10 bases sitting between them. This CDR3 region has 15 residues. CDR3 loop: CASSLEVGPNQPQHF. CDR3 in DNA: TGCGCCAGCAGCTTGGAGGTGGGGCCCAATCAGCCCCAGCATTTT.

The rearrangement links TRBV7-6 to TRBJ1-1, with no clear D. The CDR3 has 15 residues. The V and J ends lost 0 bases and 1 base respectively, with 9 bases between them. CDR1 is SGHVS and CDR2 is FNYEAQ in the germline V gene. CDR3 bases: TGTGCCAGCAGCTTAGCGACGGTTAGGAACACTGAAGCTTTCTTT. Translated: CASSLATVRNTEAFF.

This clonotype was picked up many times. The chain carries TRBV3-1 and TRBJ2-2; D may be TRBD1 (5 bases). V was shortened by 4 bases and J by 6 bases, with 6 bases between the two germline ends. The length of the CDR3 is 12 residues. Looked up from germline, CDR1 is LGHDT and CDR2 is YNNKEL (reference sequence). For the CDR3, the DNA is TGTGCCAGCAGCCGACAGTCCGGGGAGCTGTTTTTT. It codes for CASSRQSGELFF.